The text below deals with one T cell receptor (beta chain). Its antigen is as yet unknown. This sample is part of a study of T cells in Graves' hyperthyroidism and ophthalmopathy. Regarding the study as a whole: Progression to ophthalmopathy was predicted a median of roughly 6.5 months early. Through a model of 13 V-J features, ophthalmopathy was separated from stable hyperthyroidism.

Researchers defined stable Graves' hyperthyroidism as no ophthalmopathy progression within 18 months. Participants, patients aged 18 to 65, had newly diagnosed hyperthyroidism with a duration under 2 months. This CDR3 is built from 16 residues. From germline, CDR1 is SGHTA and CDR2 FQGNSA. Trimming left V 5 bases short and J 2 bases short, with 18 bases between. Regions amplified from RNA transcripts were the TCR beta CDR3 regions. First-round RT-PCR with HTBI primers amplified the TCR CDR3 region. MiXCR was run by TCRdb on the multiplex PCR reads, yielding one entry per CDR3 protein. This table has roughly 660,000 distinct CDR3 sequences, 15% to 20% appearing once.

Sample: blood. The clonotype was recovered from a man in his fifties or sixties with Graves' hyperthyroidism. The rearrangement uses TRBV7-2 and TRBJ2-5; maybe TRBD2 (5 bases). CDR3 sequence reads: CASSPLVSGVQETQYF. For the CDR3, the DNA is TGTGCCAGCAGCCCCCTAGTAAGCGGAGTTCAAGAGACCCAGTACTTC.